This entry concerns a single T cell receptor beta chain. Its antigen is undetermined. This record belongs to a study of cytomegalovirus exposure and HLA in healthy donors. The study's findings and limits: In a later analysis, an Asian-associated ancestry cluster reportedly showed fewer N-insertions than the roughly 730-donor mean. Links to common viral pathogens appeared, in a later analysis, for several of the most significant clusters.

The PCR made use of 60 Vbeta and 13 Jbeta primers. Using immunoSEQ multiplex PCR, the repertoire was profiled, and TCRdb retains in-frame clones only, with some absent. The profile shows 200,000 to 250,000 clones, almost 70% of them singletons. CDR3 length: 14 residues. Germline V gene sequence: CDR1 KGHSH, CDR2 LQKENI. The junction had 7 bases not matched to a gene; V was cut back by 3 bases and J by 11 bases. The sequence was obtained from a man in his forties or fifties in good health and CMV-seropositive. The V call is TRBV18, the J call TRBJ2-2; 9 bases align to TRBD1. The sequencing input was PBMCs. This chain's CDR3 is CASSPRDRALELFF. CDR3 in DNA: TGTGCCAGCTCACCCCGGGACAGGGCCCTTGAGCTGTTTTTT.